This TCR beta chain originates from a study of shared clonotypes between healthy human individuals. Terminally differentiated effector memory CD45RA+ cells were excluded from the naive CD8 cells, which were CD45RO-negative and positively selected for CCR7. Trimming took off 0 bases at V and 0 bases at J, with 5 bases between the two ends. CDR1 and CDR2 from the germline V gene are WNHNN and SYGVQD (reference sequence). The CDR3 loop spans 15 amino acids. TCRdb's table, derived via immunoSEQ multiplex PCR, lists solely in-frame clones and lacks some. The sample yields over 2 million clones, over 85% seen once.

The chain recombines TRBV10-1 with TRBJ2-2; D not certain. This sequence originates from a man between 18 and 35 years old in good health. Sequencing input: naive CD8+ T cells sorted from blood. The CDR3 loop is CASSESGTNTGELFF. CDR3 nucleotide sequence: TGCGCCAGCAGTGAGTCCGGAACGAACACCGGGGAGCTGTTTTTT.